The 25 T cell receptor beta chains listed next were all sequenced from one sample in a study of blood T cell repertoires in COVID-19. This table comes from immunoSEQ multiplex PCR, and its TCRdb copy is limited to in-frame clones, with some not included. This sample has 70,000 to 90,000 clones, with approximately 87% found just once. What was sequenced was peripheral blood. The receptors here all came from a human donor in a cohort sampled during active COVID-19.

This chain connects TRBV3-1 (or the pseudogene TRBV3-2) to TRBJ2-6, with 9 nucleotides matching TRBD1. This CDR3 has 16 residues. From germline, CDR1 is LGHDT and CDR2 YNNKEL (reference sequence). V lost 4 bases to trimming and J lost 2 bases; unmatched junction nucleotides: 3. Here the CDR3 reads CASSRGTGTGANVLTF. The CDR3 DNA reads TGTGCCAGCAGCCGAGGGACAGGGACTGGGGCCAACGTCCTGACTTTC.

V is TRBV28 and J is TRBJ2-5; 11 nucleotides align to TRBD2. Germline V gene lookup returns CDR1 MDHEN and CDR2 SYDVKM. The CDR3 consists of 20 residues. V dropped 5 bases and J dropped 4; count of bases not matched to a gene: 21. CDR3 sequence reads: CASSLPNSGGAGRGAETQYF. The CDR3 region has the DNA TGTGCCAGCAGTCTACCAAATAGCGGGGGGGCCGGTAGGGGAGCAGAGACCCAGTACTTC.

This chain uses TRBV5-1 with TRBJ2-1; D unclear. The CDR3 runs to 12 residues. Germline V CDR1 and CDR2: SGHRS, YFSETQ. The germline V and J ends were trimmed by 3 bases and 9 bases, with 10 bases remaining between them. The CDR3 loop reads CASSSTYTEQFF. CDR3 coding DNA: TGCGCCAGCAGCTCCACCTATACTGAGCAGTTCTTC.

The chain couples TRBV5-1 to TRBJ2-2; D is possibly TRBD1 (6 bases). The V gene lost 0 bases and the J gene lost 3 bases, with 12 bases spanning the gap. Per germline, CDR1 SGHRS and CDR2 YFSETQ. The length of the CDR3 is 16 residues. The CDR3 loop is CASSLVGQPDTGELFF. The CDR3 coding sequence is TGCGCCAGCAGCTTGGTCGGACAGCCGGACACCGGGGAGCTGTTTTTT.

V and J are TRBV6-5 and TRBJ1-1; possibly TRBD1 for D (5 bases). Trimming took off 2 bases at V and 0 bases at J, with 10 bases between the two ends. The germline gives CDR1 MNHEY, CDR2 SVGAGI. The CDR3 is made up of 15 amino acids. CDR3 loop: CASSYAGSMNTEAFF. The CDR3 DNA follows: TGTGCCAGCAGTTACGCAGGGTCGATGAACACTGAAGCTTTCTTT.

V usage is TRBV6-4 and J usage is TRBJ2-1; unclear D gene. V lost 4 bases to trimming and J lost 3 bases, with 4 bases between them. Germline V gene data show CDR1 as MRHNA and CDR2 as SNTAGT. CDR3 size: 12 residues. CDR3 in amino acids: CASSAGYNEQFF. CDR3 DNA: TGTGCCAGCAGTGCGGGCTACAATGAGCAGTTCTTC.

The chain is built from TRBV30 and TRBJ2-5, with D possibly matching TRBD1 (6 bases). CDR1 is GTSNPN, CDR2 SVGIG, per germline (reference sequence). The CDR3 length is 14 residues. The V gene lost 1 base and the J gene lost 7 bases, with 16 bases spanning the gap. The CDR3 DNA follows: TGTGCCTGGAGTGCCTCCGGACAGATGGTGACCCAGTACTTC. This sequence encodes CAWSASGQMVTQYF.

V and J are TRBV19 and TRBJ1-1; D is unresolved. V was shortened by 6 bases and J by 4 bases, with 12 bases between the two germline ends. Germline CDR1 LNHDA, CDR2 SQIVND (reference sequence). The CDR3 loop spans 13 amino acids. CDR3 nucleotide sequence: TGTGCCAGTAGCCCTCGGGTGGCCACTGAAGCTTTCTTT. Translation: CASSPRVATEAFF. Full variable domain (missing parts from reference TRBV19 and TRBJ1-1): DGGITQSPKYLFRKEGQNVTLSCEQNLNHDAMYWYRQDPGQGLRLIYYSQIVNDFQKGDIAEGYSVSREKKESFPLTVTSAQKNPTAFYLCASSPRVATEAFFGQGTRLTVV.

V gene TRBV7-3 combines with J gene TRBJ2-7; 9 bases are shared with TRBD1. Germline loops: CDR1 SGHTA, CDR2 FQGTGA. Unmatched junction bases numbered 7, after V lost 5 bases and J lost 5 bases. The CDR3 is 14 residues long. CDR3 nucleotide sequence: TGTGCCAGCAGCCCTACGGGACAGGGAAACGAGCAGTACTTC. This gives the protein CASSPTGQGNEQYF.

This chain connects TRBV6-1 to TRBJ2-2; D may be TRBD1 (6 bases). The germline CDR1 and CDR2 sequences are MNHNS and SASEGT. The CDR3 length is 14 residues. The V and J ends lost 3 bases and 4 bases respectively, with 9 bases between them. CDR3 in DNA: TGTGCCAGCAGTGAGGGGACACCCACCGGGGAGCTGTTTTTT. Translated: CASSEGTPTGELFF.

The chain recombines TRBV6-2 or TRBV6-3 with TRBJ1-4; D unresolved. The V and J ends lost 2 bases and 5 bases respectively, with 9 bases between them. This CDR3 has 14 residues. Germline CDR1 MNHEY, CDR2 SVGEGT. In DNA, the CDR3 is TGTGCCAGCAGTTACGGACTGCTCAATGAAAAACTGTTTTTT. It codes for CASSYGLLNEKLFF.

This chain connects TRBV7-3 to TRBJ2-2; tentatively, D is TRBD2 (5 bases). The CDR3 spans 16 residues. Germline V gene sequence: CDR1 SGHTA, CDR2 FQGTGA. V lost 7 bases, J lost 4 bases, and 19 bases lay in between. CDR3 coding DNA: TGTGCCAGCACCCACAACTCGAGGGTGAGCACCGGGGAGCTGTTTTTT. The encoded protein is CASTHNSRVSTGELFF.

The V gene is TRBV30, the J gene TRBJ1-3; D perhaps matches TRBD1 (6 bases). Germline assignment: CDR1 GTSNPN and CDR2 SVGIG (reference sequence). Trimming pared 3 bases from V and 4 bases from J, leaving 13 bases between. The CDR3 loop spans 14 amino acids. CDR3 sequence reads: CAWRGGGSGNTIYF. In DNA form, the CDR3 reads TGTGCCTGGAGAGGCGGGGGCTCGGGAAACACCATATATTTT.

The chain has TRBV18 and TRBJ2-1, with TRBD1 as a possible D gene (7 bases). Germline CDR1 reads KGHSH; CDR2 reads LQKENI. The CDR3 is made up of 17 amino acids. Deletions cut 2 bases from V and 6 bases from J, with 20 bases between. CDR3 in amino acids: CASSPGVGGQGGNEQFF. In DNA, the CDR3 is TGTGCCAGCTCACCAGGTGTCGGTGGGCAGGGGGGCAATGAGCAGTTCTTC.

The chain combines TRBV4-2 with TRBJ1-2; tentative D call: TRBD1 (6 bases). Trimming cost V 4 bases and J 6 bases, with 15 bases left between them. Germline values: CDR1 LGHNA, CDR2 YNFKEQ. The CDR3 is made up of 14 amino acids. The CDR3 sequence: CASSPRTVGDGYTF. The CDR3, as DNA: TGTGCCAGCAGCCCGCGGACAGTGGGTGATGGCTACACCTTC.

The chain employs TRBV10-3 and TRBJ1-6, with 11 bases fitting TRBD1. The CDR3 runs to 15 residues. Germline lookup yields CDR1 ENHRY and CDR2 SYGVKD. The V gene end was trimmed by 8 bases and the J gene end by 0 bases; junction bases not matched to a gene: 0. In nucleotides, the CDR3 is TGTGCCATCGGACAGGGGGCCTCCTATAATTCACCCCTCCACTTT. It specifies CAIGQGASYNSPLHF.

The J gene is TRBJ2-5, the V gene TRBV5-4, with D possibly being TRBD1 (5 bases). The CDR3 contains 14 residues. CDR1 and CDR2 (germline): SGHNT, YYREEE (reference sequence). Between the trimmed V and J ends, which lost 4 bases and 1 base, there was a span of 11 bases. The CDR3 sequence: CASSIPTAQETQYF. The CDR3 DNA follows: TGTGCCAGCAGCATACCGACAGCCCAAGAGACCCAGTACTTC.

The rearrangement links TRBV5-1 to TRBJ1-6; tentative D call: TRBD1 (5 bases). CDR1 and CDR2 from the germline V gene are SGHRS and YFSETQ. Trimming took off 3 bases at V and 5 bases at J, with 12 bases between the two ends. The CDR3 has 15 amino acids. CDR3 coding DNA: TGCGCCAGCAGCTGGTTGACAGATGATAATTCACCCCTCCACTTT. It specifies CASSWLTDDNSPLHF.

The CDR3 nucleotides are TGTGCCAGCAGTTACGCTGGTGGGCGCGTTGAAAAACTGTTTTTT. Translation: CASSYAGGRVEKLFF. The rearrangement uses TRBV6-2 or TRBV6-3 and TRBJ1-4; D is ambiguous. CDR1 and CDR2 from the germline V gene are MNHEY and SVGEGT. V shed 2 bases and J shed 7 bases, with 14 bases lying between them. The CDR3 loop spans 15 amino acids.

The gene calls are TRBV28 and TRBJ2-1; D possibly corresponds to TRBD1 (6 bases). The CDR3 has 13 residues. In germline, CDR1 is MDHEN, CDR2 SYDVKM. V dropped 8 bases and J dropped 5 bases, with 13 bases sitting between them. The CDR3 DNA reads TGTGCCAGCGGACGGACAGAGGACAATGAGCAGTTCTTC. Protein product: CASGRTEDNEQFF.

The V and J genes are TRBV4-3 and TRBJ2-3; 11 bases agree with TRBD2. This CDR3 has 16 residues. Germline V CDR1 and CDR2: LGHNA, YSLEER. The V gene end was trimmed by 0 bases and the J gene end by 4 bases; junction bases not matched to a gene: 3. The CDR3 reads CASSQELAGGADTQYF. DNA for the CDR3: TGCGCCAGCAGCCAAGAGCTAGCGGGGGGCGCAGATACGCAGTATTTT.

The rearrangement links TRBV7-2 to TRBJ2-7; TRBD2 agrees at 10 bases. The germline CDR1 and CDR2 sequences are SGHTA and FQGNSA. With V trimmed by 5 bases and J by 1 base, 2 bases remained unmatched. CDR3 length: 14 residues. The CDR3 DNA sequence: TGTGCCAGCAGCACGGGACTAGCGTCCTACGAGCAGTACTTC. Its protein is CASSTGLASYEQYF.

The chain joins TRBV25-1 to TRBJ2-1, with TRBD1 identical over 9 bases. CDR1 is MGHDK and CDR2 is SYGVNS in the germline V gene. CDR3 size: 15 residues. V lost 1 base, J lost 6 bases, and 4 bases stayed unmatched. The DNA for the CDR3 is TGTGCCAGCAGTGAATCCCGGACAGGGGTCAATGAGCAGTTCTTC. Its translation: CASSESRTGVNEQFF.

The chain employs TRBV7-6 and TRBJ1-1, with unresolved D. The length of the CDR3 is 11 residues. CDR1 SGHVS and CDR2 FNYEAQ come from the germline V gene. V lost 2 bases and J 5 bases, leaving 3 bases between the germline ends. The CDR3 loop reads CASSLLTEAFF. The CDR3 coding sequence is TGTGCCAGCAGCTTACTAACTGAAGCTTTCTTT.

The chain uses TRBV5-1 and TRBJ2-3; D remains ambiguous. Germline CDR1 SGHRS, CDR2 YFSETQ. V lost 5 bases, J lost 4 bases, and 14 bases lay in between. There are 14 residues in the CDR3. The CDR3 loop reads CASSMPSNSDTQYF. The CDR3 bases are TGCGCCAGCAGTATGCCCAGTAATTCAGATACGCAGTATTTT.